This T cell receptor beta chain comes out of a study of T cell responses to AZD1222 COVID-19 vaccine. Sequencing used immunoSEQ multiplex PCR; TCRdb keeps in-frame clones, though not all of them. This sample yields 200,000 to 250,000 clones, of which around 94% are seen a single time; approximately 1.5% belongs to the top ten. This specimen consisted of peripheral blood, obtained 28 days after the second dose of the MenACWY control vaccine. This TCR came from an adult who received the MenACWY meningococcal vaccine as a control.

As DNA, the CDR3 is TGTGCCAGCACTTGGGACAGGAGCTCCTACGAGCAGTACTTC. Translated, it gives CASTWDRSSYEQYF. The chain is built from TRBV6-5 and TRBJ2-7, with TRBD1 matching 8 bases. V lost 7 bases and J lost 0; bases outside the gene matches: 5. In germline, CDR1 is MNHEY, CDR2 SVGAGI. The CDR3 spans 14 residues.